These 5 T cell receptor beta chains came from one sample sequenced in a study of T cell repertoires in cytomegalovirus infection. These TCRs' antigens remain unknown. In TCRdb, the reads were re-called with MiXCR into one record per CDR3 protein. The sample records approximately 340,000 distinct CDR3 sequences, 25% to 30% being singletons. The sample here was cultured PBMCs, taken from culture after CMV antigen stimulation. The receptors stem from a human donor in good health (CMV status not recorded). Some clones in this sample may be carry-over from other donors' samples.

The chain recombines TRBV19 with TRBJ2-3; D might be TRBD1 (6 bases). Germline V gives CDR1 LNHDA, CDR2 SQIVND (reference sequence). CDR3 length: 14 residues. Trimming removed 7 bases at V and 8 bases at J, with 19 bases between. CDR3 sequence reads: CASTRTGSGVTQYF. CDR3 sequence (DNA): TGTGCCAGTACCCGAACAGGGTCTGGAGTTACGCAGTATTTT.

This chain joins TRBV4-2 and TRBJ1-5, with 7 bases that match TRBD1. The V and J ends lost 0 bases and 6 bases, in that order; junction bases with no gene match: 8. This CDR3 is 16 amino acids long. The germline CDR1 and CDR2 sequences are LGHNA and YNFKEQ. The CDR3 DNA sequence: TGTGCCAGCAGCCAAGATCCGACAGGGAAGATTCAGCCCCAGCATTTT. It codes for CASSQDPTGKIQPQHF.

The CDR3 sequence is CSARAPGQGNTEAFF. DNA of the CDR3: TGCAGTGCTAGAGCTCCGGGACAGGGGAACACTGAAGCTTTCTTT. V and J are TRBV20-1 and TRBJ1-1, with 9 positions matching TRBD1. The junction had 4 bases not matched to a gene; V was cut back by 1 base and J by 1 base. CDR1 and CDR2 from the germline V gene are DFQATT and SNEGSKA (reference sequence). The CDR3 runs 15 residues.

The V gene is TRBV20-1, the J gene TRBJ2-7, with 7 bases fitting TRBD1. Germline CDR1 and CDR2: DFQATT and SNEGSKA (reference sequence). The CDR3 covers 12 residues. Germline trimming cut 3 bases from V and 5 bases from J; bases unmatched to any gene: 4. In DNA form, the CDR3 reads TGCAGTGCTAGGGTTACAGGGGACGAGCAGTACTTC. Residues: CSARVTGDEQYF.

This chain joins TRBV6-2 or TRBV6-3 and TRBJ1-6, with TRBD1 as a possible D gene (5 bases). CDR1 and CDR2 from the germline V gene are MNHEY and SVGEGT. CDR3 length equals 15 residues. V was trimmed by 7 bases and J by 7 bases, leaving 17 bases between them. CDR3 loop: CASTGQPTGNSPLHF. For the CDR3, the DNA is TGTGCCAGCACCGGACAACCTACGGGGAATTCACCCCTCCACTTT.